This section outlines one T cell receptor beta chain sequence together with its context. How the authors handled the data: Amplification from reference gene primers served as the basis for estimated nucleated cell counts. Produced via immunoSEQ multiplex PCR; TCRdb's table is partial and in-frame only. V and J calls plus clone size are reproduced from that table; the DNA served to infer D and trimming. The sample has under 250,000 clones, under 90% seen once. From germline, CDR1 is SQVTM and CDR2 ANQGSEA. Between the trimmed V and J ends, which lost 4 bases and 4 bases, there was a span of 16 bases. CDR3 length: 14 amino acids. These data come from a study of blood T cell repertoires in COVID-19. Assignment of participants to cohorts was predicated upon participant-reported clinical history. Donors of Cohort 3 who recovered were those that had two negative PCRs, clearance, or symptom resolution.

The chain is built from TRBV29-1 and TRBJ1-2; D might be TRBD1 (5 bases). The sequence derives from a man in his forties who had recovered from COVID-19. Sequenced sample: PBMCs or T cells enriched from blood (not recorded which). The CDR3 loop is CSVVGGEFGYGYTF. For the CDR3, the DNA is TGCAGCGTTGTTGGGGGGGAGTTCGGCTATGGCTACACCTTC.